This T cell receptor (beta chain) was captured in a study of cytomegalovirus exposure and HLA in healthy donors. V lost 0 bases and J 2 bases, leaving 6 bases between the germline ends. The CDR3 loop spans 14 amino acids. Per the germline V gene, CDR1 is MRHNA and CDR2 is SNTAGT. On this clone itself: The antigen remains unidentified.

Regarding the study as a whole: There were a few CMV-associated chains whose specificity for CMV antigens was confirmed in vitro. TCR beta V- and J-gene trimming, according to a later analysis, was linked to a missense DCLRE1C variant.

The study ran its PCR with 60 Vbeta and 13 Jbeta primers. Clones were read by immunoSEQ multiplex PCR, and TCRdb kept only the in-frame ones, dropping some. The sample has under 85,000 clones, 78% seen once. The V call is TRBV6-4, the J call TRBJ2-3, with D perhaps TRBD2 (5 bases). Sequencing was carried out using PBMCs. This TCR was sampled from a man in his forties or fifties in good health and CMV-seronegative. CDR3: CASSDSRDTDTQYF. CDR3 DNA sequence: TGTGCCAGCAGTGACTCCCGGGACACAGATACGCAGTATTTT.